Described below is a single T cell receptor (beta chain) sequence and its context. The sample belongs to a study of CD8+ T cells in alopecia areata. Extracted RNA was reverse transcribed into cDNA, the sequencing template. The assay was immunoSEQ multiplex PCR, and TCRdb's table has in-frame clones only and misses some. The sample lists fewer than 250,000 clones, 55% to 70% occurring once. The CDR3 loop spans 14 amino acids. Germline CDR1 and CDR2: SGHTA and FQGNSA. Trimming shortened V by 2 bases and J by 4 bases, and 9 bases separated the two germline ends. Indicated treatment: oral pan-JAK inhibitor, 5-10 mg twice daily.

The source is a human donor with alopecia areata. This material consisted of CD4+ T cells sorted from blood, taken at week 4, from a patient treated with tofacitinib. The chain carries TRBV7-2 and TRBJ2-1; maybe TRBD1 (6 bases). The CDR3 coding sequence is TGTGCCAGCAGCTTAAGGGACATATACAATGAGCAGTTCTTC. Protein sequence: CASSLRDIYNEQFF.